This T cell receptor beta chain was retrieved from a study of cytomegalovirus exposure and HLA in healthy donors. About the research overall: In terms of ancestry, the Caucasian-associated cluster contained about four fifths of the approximately 430 genotyped donors. Study-wide points: Later, an analysis showed that TCR beta chains associated with HLA were more clonally expanded than others that were equally common. CMV serostatus was the only recorded immune exposure for donors. Investigators reported 164 TCR beta chains as tied to cytomegalovirus.

Primers included in the PCR were 60 Vbeta and 13 Jbeta primers. The assay was immunoSEQ multiplex PCR, and TCRdb's table has in-frame clones only and misses some. The table records about 100,000 clones, about three quarters of them present only once. For this clone: Its target is not known.

V was pared by 4 bases and J by 5 bases, with 15 bases between. CDR1 and CDR2 (germline): SGHNT, YYREEE (reference sequence). The CDR3 is 14 amino acids. The chain recombines TRBV5-4 with TRBJ1-2; maybe TRBD1 (6 bases). This TCR came from a man in his fifties or sixties in good health and CMV-seropositive. The material sequenced was PBMCs. CDR3: CASSRRQDEYGYTF. In DNA, the CDR3 is TGTGCCAGCAGCCGCAGACAGGACGAGTATGGCTACACCTTC.